This T cell receptor (beta chain) was captured by sequencing in a study of memory CD4+ T cells and cytomegalovirus serostatus. Study in general: Healthy Belgian adult donors included roughly nine CMV-positive and 24 CMV-negative people.

Single viable CD3+CD4+CD8-CD45RO+ cells were sorted as the memory CD4+ T cells. CMV serostatus came from serum IgG against pp150, pp28, p38, p52. Positive selection with CD4 microbeads enriched total CD4+ T cells. This clone was counted between two and nine times. This CDR3 spans 15 amino acids. Germline V gives CDR1 LNHNV, CDR2 YYDKDF (reference sequence). Trimming removed 1 base from V and 1 base from J, with 10 bases in between. The data were produced by immunoSEQ multiplex PCR, yet TCRdb's version contains in-frame clones alone and is incomplete. Of approximately 60,000 clones detected, around three quarters appear once; the ten largest clones hold about 2.4%.

The sample taken for sequencing was memory CD4+ T cells from blood. V and J are TRBV15 and TRBJ1-2, with D unresolved. This TCR came from an adult in good health and CMV-seropositive. DNA for the CDR3: TGTGCCACCAGCAGAGTGAAAAACAGTAACTATGGCTACACCTTC. Its translation: CATSRVKNSNYGYTF.